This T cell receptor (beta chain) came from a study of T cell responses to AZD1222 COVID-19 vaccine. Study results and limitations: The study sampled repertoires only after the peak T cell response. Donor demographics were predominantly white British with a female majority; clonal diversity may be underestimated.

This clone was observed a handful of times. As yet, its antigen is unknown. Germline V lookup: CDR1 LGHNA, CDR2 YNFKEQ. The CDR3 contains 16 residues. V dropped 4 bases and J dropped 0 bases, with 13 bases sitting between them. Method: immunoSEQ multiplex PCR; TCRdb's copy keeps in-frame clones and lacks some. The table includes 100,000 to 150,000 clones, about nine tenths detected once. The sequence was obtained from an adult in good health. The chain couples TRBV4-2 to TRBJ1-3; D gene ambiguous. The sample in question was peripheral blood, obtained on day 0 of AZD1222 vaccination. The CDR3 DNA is TGTGCCAGCAGCCCCGACGTAAAGTACTCTGGAAACACCATATATTTT. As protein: CASSPDVKYSGNTIYF.